This passage covers 16 T cell receptor beta chains from one sample sequenced in a study of blood T cell repertoires in COVID-19. Profiled with immunoSEQ multiplex PCR; TCRdb holds only in-frame clones, not every one. This table has approximately 140,000 clones, 65% to 90% appearing once. Specimen: peripheral blood. Receptors originate from a man aged 65 to 85 with acute or convalescent COVID-19.

This chain connects TRBV3-1 (or the pseudogene TRBV3-2) to TRBJ2-1; 7 bases map to TRBD2. This CDR3 has 15 residues. With V trimmed by 4 bases and J by 8 bases, 11 bases remained unmatched. Germline assignment: CDR1 LGHDT and CDR2 YNNKEL (reference sequence). The DNA of the CDR3 is TGTGCCAGCAGCCGACGCGGGACTACCCTCGATGAGCAGTTCTTC. Translating it yields CASSRRGTTLDEQFF.

The chain joins TRBV18 to TRBJ1-3, with 9 bases that match TRBD1. The CDR3 has 16 residues. Losses at the gene ends were 4 bases for V and 3 bases for J; bases not matched to a gene: 7. The germline V gene encodes CDR1 KGHSH and CDR2 LQKENI. The CDR3, as DNA: TGTGCCAGCTCACTATTGGGACAGGGAAATGGAAACACCATATATTTT. This encodes CASSLLGQGNGNTIYF.

The chain joins TRBV4-3 to TRBJ2-5, with TRBD2 matching over 12 bases. The junction had 1 base not matched to a gene; V was cut back by 4 bases and J by 4 bases. The CDR3 has 14 amino acids. The germline V gene has CDR1 LGHNA and CDR2 YSLEER. The CDR3 DNA follows: TGCGCCAGCAGCCCGACTAGCGGGAGAGAGACCCAGTACTTC. It yields the protein CASSPTSGRETQYF.

Concerning this clone: The junction shows a germline mismatch at one end, possibly a read error. V and J are TRBV5-3 and TRBJ2-7, with D uncertain. TRBV5-3 is recorded as an ORF, its role being uncertain. This CDR3 contains 10 residues. The CDR3 reads CARSPLTPNF. DNA of the CDR3: TGTGCCAGAAGCCCACTGACACCCAACTTC.

This clone appeared a single time. The CDR3 region has the DNA TGTGCCAGTAGAGGGGGGGCCGTTCCCAATCAGCCCCAGCATTTT. Translation gives CASRGGAVPNQPQHF. The chain recombines TRBV19 with TRBJ1-5, with a possible D match to TRBD1 (6 bases). The germline V and J ends were trimmed by 6 bases and 3 bases, with 15 bases remaining between them. The CDR3 has 15 amino acids. CDR1 and CDR2 from the germline V gene are LNHDA and SQIVND (reference sequence).

This clone has a handful of counts. CDR3 protein: CASSHTSDLSTDTQYF. The CDR3 bases are TGTGCCAGCTCCCATACTAGCGATCTCTCCACAGATACGCAGTATTTT. The chain uses TRBV6-4 and TRBJ2-3, with 7 positions matching TRBD2. The CDR3 covers 16 residues. The germline V gene has CDR1 MRHNA and CDR2 SNTAGT. V shed 8 bases and J 2 bases; nucleotides not matched to a gene: 13.

This chain links TRBV6-5 with TRBJ2-3; 9 bases fit TRBD2. J was trimmed by 5 bases and V by 0 bases; bases with no gene match: 3. The V gene's germline CDR1 is MNHEY and CDR2 SVGAGI. The CDR3 consists of 15 residues. CDR3 sequence reads: CASSYSSREGDTQYF. CDR3 nucleotide sequence: TGTGCCAGCAGTTACTCGTCGCGGGAGGGAGATACGCAGTATTTT.

The chain recombines TRBV3-1 (or the pseudogene TRBV3-2) with TRBJ2-5; possible D gene TRBD2, 6 bases. The CDR3 is 11 residues long. V was cut by 8 bases and J by 5 bases, with 9 bases left in between. Per germline, CDR1 LGHDT and CDR2 YNNKEL (reference sequence). The CDR3 is CASSREETQYF. CDR3 sequence (DNA): TGTGCCAGCTCCCGGGAGGAGACCCAGTACTTC.

The rearrangement joins TRBV28 to TRBJ2-6, with D unclear. From germline, CDR1 is MDHEN and CDR2 SYDVKM. The CDR3 consists of 13 residues. V shed 7 bases and J shed 1 base, with 5 bases lying between them. The CDR3 region is CASTPSGANVLTF. Here the CDR3 DNA reads TGTGCCAGCACCCCGTCTGGGGCCAACGTCCTGACTTTC.

The J gene is TRBJ2-1, the V gene TRBV28; no definite D call. V shed 4 bases and J shed 9 bases, with 16 bases lying between them. The CDR3 has 14 amino acids. Germline loops: CDR1 MDHEN, CDR2 SYDVKM. The CDR3 loop is CASSSPVLGSEQFF. The CDR3 coding sequence is TGTGCCAGCAGTTCCCCGGTATTGGGCAGTGAGCAGTTCTTC.

The J gene is TRBJ2-1, the V gene TRBV9; the D gene is possibly TRBD2 (5 bases). The CDR3 is 14 residues long. Germline CDR1 and CDR2: SGDLS and YYNGEE. Trimming pared 1 base from V and 9 bases from J, leaving 14 bases between. The CDR3 DNA reads TGTGCCAGCAGCGTAATACTAGACGGTGGTGAGCAGTTCTTC. This sequence encodes CASSVILDGGEQFF.

The chain carries TRBV14 and TRBJ1-4; TRBD1 is a possible D gene (6 bases). V lost 3 bases, J lost 7 bases, and 12 bases lay in between. The CDR3 is made up of 14 amino acids. The germline V gene encodes CDR1 SGHDN and CDR2 FVKESK. The CDR3 DNA is TGTGCCAGCAGCCAGTACAGGGTGGGTGAAAAACTGTTTTTT. It codes for CASSQYRVGEKLFF.

The chain recombines TRBV6-2 or TRBV6-3 with TRBJ2-7; the D gene is possibly TRBD1 (6 bases). CDR3 length: 16 residues. Per germline, CDR1 MNHEY and CDR2 SVGEGT. Trimming removed 6 bases at V and 4 bases at J, with 22 bases between. The CDR3, as DNA: TGTGCCAGCAGCCCTTCCCCTCAGAGACAGGTATACGAGCAGTACTTC. The encoded protein is CASSPSPQRQVYEQYF.

The chain recombines TRBV7-8 with TRBJ1-1, with unresolved D. This CDR3 has 14 residues. CDR1 is SGHVS, CDR2 FQNEAQ, per germline. V lost 2 bases and J 4 bases, leaving 11 bases between the germline ends. CDR3 residues: CASSLKEGATEAFF. The CDR3 DNA reads as TGTGCCAGCAGCTTAAAGGAGGGTGCCACTGAAGCTTTCTTT.

The table lists this clone with a count of one. The rearrangement links TRBV19 to TRBJ2-3, with D perhaps TRBD2 (6 bases). Looked up from germline, CDR1 is LNHDA and CDR2 is SQIVND (reference sequence). V lost 7 bases to trimming and J lost 2 bases, with 22 bases between them. CDR3 length equals 17 residues. CDR3 DNA sequence: TGTGCCAGTACCCCGATACATGGGAGCGGGTCCACAGATACGCAGTATTTT. Amino acids: CASTPIHGSGSTDTQYF. Full variable domain (rest looked up from reference TRBV19 and TRBJ2-3): DGGITQSPKYLFRKEGQNVTLSCEQNLNHDAMYWYRQDPGQGLRLIYYSQIVNDFQKGDIAEGYSVSREKKESFPLTVTSAQKNPTAFYLCASTPIHGSGSTDTQYFGPGTRLTVL.

The chain couples TRBV19 to TRBJ2-7; the match to TRBD1 covers 11 bases. Germline assignment: CDR1 LNHDA and CDR2 SQIVND (reference sequence). The CDR3 covers 15 residues. After removal of 5 bases from V and 3 bases from J, the junction contained 6 bases not matched to a gene. CDR3 region: CASSSTGTGGYEQYF. Written as DNA, the CDR3 is TGTGCCAGTAGTTCGACCGGGACAGGGGGCTACGAGCAGTACTTC.